A single sample gave rise to the 5 T cell receptor beta chains below, sequenced in a study of CD8 T cells in Susac syndrome. Reverse transcription of 0.5 to 1 ug RNA was performed with random hexamers. TCRdb used MiXCR to reprocess the immunoSEQ multiplex PCR reads, holding one entry per CDR3 protein. Among tens of thousands of distinct CDR3 sequences, approximately 96% were seen once, and the ten largest hold approximately 0.62%. The material sequenced was CD8+ T cells from PBMCs. Receptors were obtained from a human donor with Susac syndrome.

The rearrangement links TRBV4-3 to TRBJ1-1; D is undetermined. Trimming cost V 1 base and J 2 bases, with 8 bases left between them. In germline, CDR1 is LGHNA, CDR2 YSLEER. This CDR3 is built from 14 residues. CDR3 loop: CASSQVDANTEAFF. The CDR3 DNA reads TGCGCCAGCAGCCAAGTTGACGCCAACACTGAAGCTTTCTTT.

The V call is TRBV29-1, the J call TRBJ1-2, with D maybe TRBD1 (6 bases). Per the germline V gene, CDR1 is SQVTM and CDR2 is ANQGSEA. The CDR3 covers 13 residues. Deletions cut 6 bases from V and 8 bases from J, with 19 bases between. The CDR3 DNA follows: TGCAGCGTACCGGTACAGGGTATTGGAGGCTACACCTTC. This translates into CSVPVQGIGGYTF.

The rearrangement uses TRBV11-2 and TRBJ1-4; TRBD1 is a possible D gene (5 bases). Per the germline V gene, CDR1 is SGHAT and CDR2 is FQNNGV. V lost 4 bases and J 15 bases, leaving 21 bases between the germline ends. The CDR3 contains 14 residues. CDR3: CASSSGTHPGLVFF. The CDR3 nucleotides are TGTGCCAGCAGCTCCGGGACCCATCCCGGATTAGTGTTTTTT. The full variable domain, in which reference TRBV11-2 and TRBJ1-4 provide the parts outside the CDR3, is EAGVAQSPRYKIIEKRQSVAFWCNPISGHATLYWYQQILGQGPKLLIQFQNNGVVDDSQLPKDRFSAERLKGVDSTLKIQPAKLEDSAVYLCASSSGTHPGLVFFGSGTQLSVL.

This chain uses TRBV4-3 with TRBJ2-3, with D perhaps given as TRBD1 or TRBD2 (5 bases each). This CDR3 region has 16 residues. V was shortened by 1 base and J by 0 bases, with 11 bases between the two germline ends. The V gene's germline CDR1 is LGHNA and CDR2 YSLEER. CDR3 sequence (DNA): TGCGCCAGCAGCCAAGGGGACGGGTTGAGCACAGATACGCAGTATTTT. It codes for CASSQGDGLSTDTQYF.

The rearrangement joins TRBV20-1 to TRBJ1-2; D is possibly TRBD1 (5 bases). The CDR3 consists of 12 residues. V was cut by 5 bases and J by 1 base, with 8 bases left in between. From germline, CDR1 is DFQATT and CDR2 SNEGSKA (reference sequence). The CDR3 reads CSASDSNYGYTF. In nucleotides, the CDR3 is TGCAGTGCTTCCGACAGTAACTATGGCTACACCTTC.